Given below is one T cell receptor beta chain in context. Its antigen is still unknown. In germline, CDR1 is SGHTA, CDR2 FQGNSA. With 8 bases removed from V and 1 base from J, the gap between germline ends came to 21 bases. The CDR3 extends over 17 amino acids. The sample comes from a study of cytomegalovirus exposure and HLA in healthy donors. Study information: An earlier analysis found under 130 million unique TCR beta sequences from 150 million to 200 million T cells.

Study-level findings and limits: Later genetic work tied a missense DCLRE1C variant to beta-chain V and J trimming.

This PCR relied on a set of 60 Vbeta primers and 13 Jbeta primers. Profiled with immunoSEQ multiplex PCR; TCRdb holds only in-frame clones, not every one. The ten most abundant clones cover 3.5% of a sample with approximately 100,000 clones. This TCR derives from a man aged 40-50 years in good health and CMV-seronegative. V usage is TRBV7-2 and J usage is TRBJ2-4, with D possibly matching TRBD2 (7 bases). Input material: PBMCs. The CDR3 reads CASQGSSGAGAKNIQYF. The CDR3 region has the DNA TGTGCCAGCCAGGGGTCCAGCGGGGCTGGGGCCAAAAACATTCAGTACTTC. The full variable domain, completed using reference TRBV7-2 and TRBJ2-4, is GAGVSQSPSNKVTEKGKDVELRCDPISGHTALYWYRQSLGQGLEFLIYFQGNSAPDKSGLPSDRFSAERTGGSVSTLTIQRTQQEDSAVYLCASQGSSGAGAKNIQYFGAGTRLSVL.